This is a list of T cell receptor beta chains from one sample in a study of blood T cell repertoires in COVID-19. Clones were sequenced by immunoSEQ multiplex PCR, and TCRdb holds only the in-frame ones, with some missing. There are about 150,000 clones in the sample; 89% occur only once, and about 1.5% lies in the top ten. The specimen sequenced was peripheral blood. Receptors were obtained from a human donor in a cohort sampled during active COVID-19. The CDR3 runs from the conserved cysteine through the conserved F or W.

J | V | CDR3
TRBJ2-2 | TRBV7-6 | CASSRGNTGELFF
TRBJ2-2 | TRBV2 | CASSRDSTGELFF
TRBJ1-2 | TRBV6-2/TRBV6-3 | CASSSTQEEGGYTF
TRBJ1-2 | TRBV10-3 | CAISEGQLYGYTF
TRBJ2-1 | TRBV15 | CATSRVKGGAYNEQFF
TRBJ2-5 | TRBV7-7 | CASSLDGSGSQETQYF
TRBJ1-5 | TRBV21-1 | CASSKAGSGQNYSNQPQHF
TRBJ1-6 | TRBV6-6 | CASSPAGRDSPLHF
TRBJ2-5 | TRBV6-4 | CASPGGGAERETQYF
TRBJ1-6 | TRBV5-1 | CASSLLGDSPLHF
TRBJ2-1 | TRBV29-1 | CSVDFSGGDKQFF
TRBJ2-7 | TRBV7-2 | CAITIWGGGSYEQYF
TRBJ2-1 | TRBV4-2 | CASSQVVIGGHSYNEQFF
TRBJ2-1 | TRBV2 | CASSLGRASSYNEQFF
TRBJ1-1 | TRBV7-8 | CASSWGQAVSLAEAFF
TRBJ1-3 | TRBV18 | CASSPRQQISGNTIYF
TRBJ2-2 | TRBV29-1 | CSVVGRGGELFF
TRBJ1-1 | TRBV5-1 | CASSLDPQGVNTEAFF
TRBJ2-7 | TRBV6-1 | CASSEIPGQGALEQYF
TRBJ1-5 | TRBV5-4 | CASSLGTGRNQPQHF
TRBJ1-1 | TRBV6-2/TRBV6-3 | CASSPGGNTEAFF
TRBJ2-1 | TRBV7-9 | CASSRNPGGSYNEQFF
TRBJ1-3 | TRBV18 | CASSHGNTIYF
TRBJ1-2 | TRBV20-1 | CSASLIRQSRGYTF
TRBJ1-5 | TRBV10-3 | CAISWDRESQPQHF
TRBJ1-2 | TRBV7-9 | CASSFDGYTF
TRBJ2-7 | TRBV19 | CASSMRKSSYEQYF
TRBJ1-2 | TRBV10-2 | CASWTVDGYTF
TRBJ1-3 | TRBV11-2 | CASSLDSVGGNTIYF
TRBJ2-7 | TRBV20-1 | CSASTGAGRIGQYF
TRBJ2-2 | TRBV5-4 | CASSRAGTSFGGELFF
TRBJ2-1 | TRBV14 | CASSQGLAVNEQFF
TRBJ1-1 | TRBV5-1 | CASSLAGGRTEAFF
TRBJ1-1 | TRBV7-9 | CASSRDREIEAFF
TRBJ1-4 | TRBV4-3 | CASSQIRQGFNEKLFF
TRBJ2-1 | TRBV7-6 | CASSLMASGSNEQFF
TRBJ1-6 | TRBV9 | CASSVGPGGRNSPLHF
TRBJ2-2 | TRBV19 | CASSISRGAGELFF
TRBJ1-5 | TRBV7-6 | CASSLAAGLGNQPQHF
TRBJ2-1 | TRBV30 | CAWRNSPITGEQFF
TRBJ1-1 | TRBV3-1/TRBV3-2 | CASSQEQGNTEAFF
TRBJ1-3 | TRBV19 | CASRPTGFGNTIYF
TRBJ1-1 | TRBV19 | CASSFTGGTEAFF
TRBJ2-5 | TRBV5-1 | CASSLGAGGKETQYF
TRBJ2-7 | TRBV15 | CATSRDLDRAYEQYF
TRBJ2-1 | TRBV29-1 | CSVGPFGGWNEQFF
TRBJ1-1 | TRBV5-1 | CASSLGTGGAFF
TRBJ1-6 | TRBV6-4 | CASSPARNSPLHF
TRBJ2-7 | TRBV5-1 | CASSLGLYYEQYF
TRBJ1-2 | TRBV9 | CASSVARDGYGYTF
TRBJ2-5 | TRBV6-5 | CASSPVQGAGETQYF
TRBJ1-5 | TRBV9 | CASNLRGGHSNQPQHF